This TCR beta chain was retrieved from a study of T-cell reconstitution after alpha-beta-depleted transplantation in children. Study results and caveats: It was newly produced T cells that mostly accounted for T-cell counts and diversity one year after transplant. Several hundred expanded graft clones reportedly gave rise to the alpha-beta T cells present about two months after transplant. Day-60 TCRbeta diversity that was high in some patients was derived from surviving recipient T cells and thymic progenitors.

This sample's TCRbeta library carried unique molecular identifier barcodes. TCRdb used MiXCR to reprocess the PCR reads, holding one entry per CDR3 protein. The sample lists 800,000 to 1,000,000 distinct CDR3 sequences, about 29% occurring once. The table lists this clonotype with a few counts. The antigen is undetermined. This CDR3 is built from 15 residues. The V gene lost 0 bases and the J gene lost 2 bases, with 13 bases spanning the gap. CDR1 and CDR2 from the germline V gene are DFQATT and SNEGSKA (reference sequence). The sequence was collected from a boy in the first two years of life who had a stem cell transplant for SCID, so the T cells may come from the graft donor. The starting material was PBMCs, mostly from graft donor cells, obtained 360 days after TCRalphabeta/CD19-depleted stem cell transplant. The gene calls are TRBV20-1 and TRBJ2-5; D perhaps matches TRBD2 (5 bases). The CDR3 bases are TGCAGTGCTAGAGATCTCGGGGTGACACAAGAGACCCAGTACTTC. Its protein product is CSARDLGVTQETQYF.